This T cell receptor beta chain came from a study of Graves' ophthalmopathy and Graves' hyperthyroidism. J was trimmed by 2 bases and V by 8 bases; bases with no gene match: 7. CDR1 SGHTA and CDR2 FQGNSA come from the germline V gene. The CDR3 runs 14 residues. The sequenced template was RNA, covering the TCR beta CDR3 region. HTBI primers were employed in first-round RT-PCR, then a second-round multiplex PCR followed. TCRdb reprocessed the multiplex PCR reads with MiXCR, giving one entry per CDR3 protein. The sample consists of around 50,000 distinct CDR3 sequences, about 50% of them appearing once. The chain is built from TRBV7-2 and TRBJ1-1; 8 bases map to TRBD1. This clonotype was sampled from an adult man with Graves' ophthalmopathy. Sequencing input: peripheral blood. CDR3: CASGPGQANTEAFF. Here the CDR3 DNA reads TGTGCCAGCGGACCGGGACAGGCCAACACTGAAGCTTTCTTT.